This passage covers 24 T cell receptor beta chains from one sample sequenced in a study of regulatory T cells in long-lasting Graves disease. Sequencing libraries for TCR beta were prepared with iRepertoire HTBI primers and Arm-PCR of CDR3 regions. Each CDR3 protein gets one entry after TCRdb re-called the multiplex PCR reads with MiXCR. The sample includes 370,000 or so distinct CDR3 sequences, about a sixth of them seen just once. The time point was: newly diagnosed GD, antithyroid drugs for less than 3 months. TCR sequences were obtained from RNA taken from PBMCs. These data also featured in a second study, about T cells in Graves' hyperthyroidism and ophthalmopathy.

Material: peripheral blood mononuclear cells (PBMCs), obtained at new diagnosis, from a patient treated with antithyroid drugs. The receptors come from a woman aged 18-35 years with Graves disease.

The chain has TRBV24-1 and TRBJ2-1; 7 bases match TRBD2. The CDR3 runs to 15 residues. Germline V CDR1 and CDR2: KGHDR, SFDVKD. V shed 0 bases, J shed 7 bases, and the junction held 5 bases outside the gene matches. The CDR3 DNA sequence: TGTGCCACCAGTGATTTGTCGGGAGGTTCTAATGAGCAGTTCTTC. Protein sequence: CATSDLSGGSNEQFF.

This chain links TRBV7-9 with TRBJ1-1; 8 bases match TRBD1. V shed 7 bases and J 3 bases; nucleotides not matched to a gene: 16. The CDR3 spans 17 residues. Per germline, CDR1 SEHNR and CDR2 FQNEAQ (reference sequence). CDR3 nucleotide sequence: TGTGCCAGCACCTCATCCGGGACAGGAATGGCGGACACTGAAGCTTTCTTT. Translation: CASTSSGTGMADTEAFF.

There are many counts of this clonotype. The rearrangement joins TRBV2 to TRBJ2-1; 15 positions match TRBD2. J gave up 5 bases and V 6 bases, and 5 bases lay outside the gene matches. There are 16 residues in the CDR3. Germline CDR1 reads SNHLY; CDR2 reads FYNNEI. This CDR3 reads CASRAGTSGGHNEQFF. DNA for the CDR3: TGTGCCAGCAGAGCCGGGACTAGCGGGGGGCACAATGAGCAGTTCTTC.

The rearrangement links TRBV6-1 to TRBJ1-6, with unresolved D. This CDR3 is built from 13 residues. Germline V lookup: CDR1 MNHNS, CDR2 SASEGT. V was pared by 3 bases and J by 5 bases, with 5 bases between. The CDR3 DNA reads as TGTGCCAGCAGTGACAATAATAATTCACCCCTCCACTTT. Encoded protein: CASSDNNNSPLHF.

This chain uses TRBV5-1 with TRBJ1-1; TRBD1 is a possible D gene (5 bases). The V gene lost 4 bases and the J gene lost 10 bases, with 20 bases spanning the gap. Germline loops: CDR1 SGHRS, CDR2 YFSETQ. CDR3 length: 14 residues. DNA for the CDR3: TGCGCCAGCAGCAGCCCCCCGGGGCATCAGCGAGCTTTCTTT. Its protein is CASSSPPGHQRAFF.

This clonotype was seen a few times. The genes are TRBV4-1 and TRBJ1-2; 7 bases line up with TRBD1. The trim removed 1 base at V and 6 bases at J, leaving 11 bases unmatched. CDR3 length: 16 residues. Per the germline V gene, CDR1 is MGHRA and CDR2 is YSYEKL. The CDR3 DNA sequence: TGCGCCAGCAGCCAAGGGACAGGTGCGGCCTGGAATGGCTACACCTTC. As protein: CASSQGTGAAWNGYTF.

Regarding this clonotype: A single base is all that separates this from a far larger clone, so a read error is likely. The chain has TRBV11-2 and TRBJ2-5, with 12 bases identical to TRBD2. Judging by the DNA end, TRBJ2-1 fits better; the J call may be wrong. CDR1 SGHAT and CDR2 FQNNGV come from the germline V gene. This CDR3 comprises 15 residues. CDR3 bases: TGTGCCAGCAGCTTTACTAGCGGGGGGATCGATCAGCAGTTCTTC. It codes for CASSFTSGGIDQQFF.

This clonotype was recorded many times. The chain joins TRBV6-1 to TRBJ1-4; D remains ambiguous. The CDR3 is 13 residues long. Trimming took off 11 bases at V and 5 bases at J, with 15 bases between the two ends. Germline V gene data show CDR1 as MNHNS and CDR2 as SASEGT. CDR3 bases: TGTGCCGCACTTGACCGCAGGAATGAAAAACTGTTTTTT. Its protein product is CAALDRRNEKLFF.

The sample holds many counts of this clonotype. V and J are TRBV7-2 and TRBJ2-7, with D uncertain. Germline V CDR1 and CDR2: SGHTA, FQGNSA. CDR3 length: 13 residues. V was clipped by 0 bases and J by 6 bases, with 9 bases between them. The CDR3 DNA reads TGTGCCAGCAGCTTAGCGGGGAAGGGCGAGCAGTACTTC. Translating gives CASSLAGKGEQYF. The whole variable domain, remainder taken from reference TRBV7-2 and TRBJ2-7, is GAGVSQSPSNKVTEKGKDVELRCDPISGHTALYWYRQSLGQGLEFLIYFQGNSAPDKSGLPSDRFSAERTGGSVSTLTIQRTQQEDSAVYLCASSLAGKGEQYFGPGTRLTVT.

This clonotype showed up just a few times. The gene calls are TRBV20-1 and TRBJ2-3; possible D gene TRBD2, 6 bases. Between the trimmed V and J ends, which lost 6 bases and 2 bases, there was a span of 21 bases. Germline V gene data show CDR1 as DFQATT and CDR2 as SNEGSKA (reference sequence). CDR3 length equals 16 residues. In DNA, the CDR3 is TGCAGTGCCACCGGGACTCGAATTAGAGTCACAGATACGCAGTATTTT. This codes for CSATGTRIRVTDTQYF.

This clonotype was seen at least ten times. The rearrangement joins TRBV30 to TRBJ1-1; tentatively, D is TRBD1 (5 bases). Trimming stripped 0 bases from V and 1 base from J, with 9 bases between. The CDR3 loop spans 14 amino acids. Looked up from germline, CDR1 is GTSNPN and CDR2 is SVGIG (reference sequence). CDR3 amino acids: CAWSVGVQNTEAFF. CDR3 coding DNA: TGTGCCTGGAGTGTAGGGGTACAGAACACTGAAGCTTTCTTT.

This clonotype was observed a handful of times. This rearrangement joins TRBV10-3 to TRBJ1-1; 7 bases map to TRBD1. Germline V CDR1 and CDR2: ENHRY, SYGVKD. This CDR3 region has 13 residues. The junction had 5 bases not matched to a gene; V was cut back by 0 bases and J by 10 bases. CDR3 amino acids: CAISESQGRAAFF. The CDR3 DNA reads as TGTGCCATCAGTGAGTCACAGGGGCGCGCAGCTTTCTTT.

The V and J genes are TRBV20-1 and TRBJ1-2, with 11 bases identical to TRBD1. V lost 5 bases to trimming and J lost 4 bases; unmatched junction nucleotides: 12. The CDR3 covers 16 residues. The germline CDR1 and CDR2 sequences are DFQATT and SNEGSKA (reference sequence). The CDR3 bases are TGCAGTGCTTCCCCGGGACAGGGGGAGTCGTTCTATGGCTACACCTTC. Encoded protein: CSASPGQGESFYGYTF.

Ten or more counts support this clonotype. V is TRBV30 and J is TRBJ1-4; tentative D call: TRBD1 (5 bases). Trimming took off 2 bases at V and 8 bases at J, with 15 bases between the two ends. CDR1 and CDR2 (germline): GTSNPN, SVGIG (reference sequence). There are 14 residues in the CDR3. This CDR3 reads CAWSPGRGREKLFF. In nucleotides, the CDR3 is TGTGCCTGGAGTCCAGGCCGGGGACGAGAAAAACTGTTTTTT.

As concerns this clonotype: Possible read error: a much larger clone is one base away. The CDR3 reads CAGRKPHQQTPYEQYF. CDR3 DNA sequence: TGTGCCGGCAGGAAACCTCACCAGCAGACCCCCTACGAGCAGTACTTC. The genes are TRBV6-1 and TRBJ2-7; D is undetermined. The CDR3 loop spans 16 amino acids. Germline assignment: CDR1 MNHNS and CDR2 SASEGT.

The table lists this clonotype with many counts. The chain recombines TRBV6-5 with TRBJ1-1; possible D gene TRBD1, 5 bases. Germline values: CDR1 MNHEY, CDR2 SVGAGI. V gave up 2 bases and J gave up 3 bases, with 7 bases separating them. CDR3 length: 13 residues. The DNA for the CDR3 is TGTGCCAGCAGTTACGGGGGGGACACTGAAGCTTTCTTT. Protein product: CASSYGGDTEAFF.

At least ten counts were recorded for this clonotype. The J gene is TRBJ1-1, the V gene TRBV6-2 or TRBV6-3; D is uncertain. The V end lost 8 bases, the J end lost 1 base, and 5 bases lay between the germline ends. Looked up from germline, CDR1 is MNHEY and CDR2 is SVGEGT. CDR3 length: 11 amino acids. CDR3 protein: CASGGNTEAFF. The CDR3 bases are TGTGCCAGCGGAGGGAACACTGAAGCTTTCTTT.

This clonotype was recorded only once. A read error is possible here, since a much larger clone lies one base away. The chain couples TRBV6-2 or TRBV6-3 to TRBJ1-5; 7 bases agree with TRBD1. CDR3 length equals 15 residues. CDR1 MNHEY and CDR2 SVGEGT come from the germline V gene. V shed 6 bases, J shed 6 bases, and the junction held 11 bases outside the gene matches. CDR3 DNA sequence: TGTGCCAGCAGGGAGACAGGGCTGGGGGGTCAGCCCCAGCATTTT. Protein: CASRETGLGGQPQHF.

The chain links TRBV9 to TRBJ2-1; 8 nucleotides align to TRBD2. Trimming at V came to 4 bases and at J to 4 bases, leaving 10 bases not matched to a gene. Germline CDR1 SGDLS, CDR2 YYNGEE. The CDR3 runs 16 residues. In DNA form, the CDR3 reads TGTGCCAGCAGCCCCGGGGGGGGGCCGCGGTACAATGAGCAGTTCTTC. As protein: CASSPGGGPRYNEQFF.

This clonotype turned up a few times. This chain uses TRBV2 with TRBJ2-7; D not certain. The CDR3 runs 15 residues. The V gene's germline CDR1 is SNHLY and CDR2 FYNNEI. V gave up 6 bases and J gave up 0 bases, with 15 bases separating them. In DNA, the CDR3 is TGTGCCAGCAGCTGGGCGGCAGATATCTCCTACGAGCAGTACTTC. Protein product: CASSWAADISYEQYF.

This rearrangement joins TRBV20-1 to TRBJ1-5; D is unresolved. CDR1 and CDR2 from the germline V gene are DFQATT and SNEGSKA (reference sequence). Deletions cut 2 bases from V and 3 bases from J, with 5 bases between. CDR3 length: 12 amino acids. CDR3 bases: TGCAGTGCTAGACAGTCCAATCAGCCCCAGCATTTT. Translation: CSARQSNQPQHF.

A note on this clonotype: A much larger clone lies one base from this, so it may be a read error. V is TRBV30 and J is TRBJ2-3; maybe TRBD2 (6 bases). The CDR3 is 15 amino acids. Per germline, CDR1 GTSNPN and CDR2 SVGIG (reference sequence). V lost 2 bases, J lost 2 bases, and 14 bases lay in between. The CDR3 DNA follows: TGTGCCTGGAGTAGTCGTAGCGGATACACAGATACGCAGTATTTT. Protein: CAWSSRSGYTDTQYF.

This clonotype was recorded at least ten times. The chain employs TRBV29-1 and TRBJ2-3; 7 positions agree with TRBD2. The CDR3 loop spans 13 amino acids. After removal of 5 bases from V and 4 bases from J, the junction contained 6 bases not matched to a gene. Per germline, CDR1 SQVTM and CDR2 ANQGSEA. CDR3 DNA sequence: TGCAGCGTTTCTTTGGGGGGGGCAGATACGCAGTATTTT. Translating gives CSVSLGGADTQYF.

The chain employs TRBV2 and TRBJ2-1, with TRBD2 identical over 13 bases. The germline V gene encodes CDR1 SNHLY and CDR2 FYNNEI. CDR3 length equals 16 residues. With 6 bases clipped from V and 3 bases from J, the junction kept 5 bases outside the gene matches. The CDR3 loop is CASSTSGGAIYNEQFF. The CDR3, as DNA: TGTGCCAGCAGCACTAGCGGGGGGGCAATCTACAATGAGCAGTTCTTC. The full variable domain, completed using reference TRBV2 and TRBJ2-1, is EPEVTQTPSHQVTQMGQEVILRCVPISNHLYFYWYRQILGQKVEFLVSFYNNEISEKSEIFDDQFSVERPDGSNFTLKIRSTKLEDSAMYFCASSTSGGAIYNEQFFGPGTRLTVL.